Listed here are 10 T cell receptor beta chains from one sample, sequenced in a study of early T cells in non-severe SARS-CoV-2 infection. One entry per CDR3 protein, called by TCRdb with MiXCR from the 5' RACE reads. The data contain tens of thousands of distinct CDR3 sequences, roughly a tenth of them seen just once; the ten biggest clones take up under 5%. Specimen: whole blood. Receptors originate from an adult who was a healthcare worker with PCR-confirmed SARS-CoV-2 infection or an uninfected control (not recorded which).

The chain employs TRBV6-6 and TRBJ2-3; the D gene is possibly TRBD1 (5 bases). The V and J ends lost 5 bases and 2 bases respectively, with 8 bases between them. The CDR3 contains 13 residues. Germline values: CDR1 MNHNY, CDR2 SVGAGI (reference sequence). CDR3 loop: CASSRQSTDTQYF. CDR3 DNA: TGTGCCAGCAGTAGACAGTCCACAGATACGCAGTATTTT.

In its sample, this clonotype was seen a few times. The chain's CDR3 is CSARDRGERREQYF. The DNA of the CDR3 is TGCAGCGCTCGGGACCGAGGGGAACGTCGTGAGCAGTACTTC. This chain uses TRBV29-1 with TRBJ2-7, with D perhaps being TRBD1 or TRBD2 (5 bases each). The V gene's germline CDR1 is SQVTM and CDR2 ANQGSEA. The CDR3 consists of 14 residues. Trimming cost V 7 bases and J 7 bases, with 23 bases left between them.

This sequence joins TRBV29-1 and TRBJ2-1, with TRBD2 identical over 11 bases. This CDR3 is 15 amino acids long. From germline, CDR1 is SQVTM and CDR2 ANQGSEA. After removal of 6 bases from V and 15 bases from J, the junction contained 19 bases not matched to a gene. CDR3 amino acids: CSVFPTGASGRKLFF. Here the CDR3 DNA reads TGCAGCGTCTTCCCTACAGGGGCTAGCGGGAGGAAGCTGTTCTTC.

The chain combines TRBV6-1 with TRBJ1-6; D unclear. CDR3 size: 11 residues. Trimming stripped 6 bases from V and 12 bases from J, with 9 bases between. Germline assignment: CDR1 MNHNS and CDR2 SASEGT. DNA for the CDR3: TGTGCCAGCAGCTACGGCGGACCCCTCCACTTT. It is translated as CASSYGGPLHF.

V gene TRBV9 combines with J gene TRBJ2-3; TRBD2 matches 8 bases. The CDR3 is 18 residues long. Germline values: CDR1 SGDLS, CDR2 YYNGEE. J was trimmed by 1 base and V by 3 bases; bases with no gene match: 13. The CDR3 DNA reads as TGTGCCAGCAGCGCCACTTCGGCAGCGGGGGTTGGCACAGATACGCAGTATTTT. Its translation: CASSATSAAGVGTDTQYF.

This clonotype turned up a few times. The chain uses TRBV30 and TRBJ2-7; D is undetermined. V lost 3 bases and J 7 bases, leaving 10 bases between the germline ends. In germline, CDR1 is GTSNPN, CDR2 SVGIG (reference sequence). This CDR3 is 11 amino acids long. CDR3 in amino acids: CAWSNSWEQYF. The CDR3 bases are TGTGCCTGGAGCAACAGTTGGGAGCAGTACTTC.

This clonotype occurred many times. The chain links TRBV6-2 or TRBV6-3 to TRBJ2-7; D might be TRBD1 or TRBD2, each matching 5 bases. V lost 0 bases, J lost 2 bases, and 17 bases lay in between. Germline CDR1 reads MNHEY; CDR2 reads SVGEGT. CDR3 size: 17 residues. This CDR3 reads CASSYSKRGTYPYEQYF. CDR3 bases: TGTGCCAGCAGTTACTCGAAGAGGGGCACATACCCCTACGAGCAGTACTTC.

This clonotype was seen repeatedly, ten times or more. This chain connects TRBV7-2 to TRBJ2-1, with 12 positions matching TRBD2. The CDR3 has 15 amino acids. V lost 8 bases, J lost 6 bases, and 8 bases stayed unmatched. Looked up from germline, CDR1 is SGHTA and CDR2 is FQGNSA. The CDR3 reads CASRETSGSSNEQFF. The CDR3, as DNA: TGTGCCAGCCGTGAGACTAGCGGGAGTAGCAATGAGCAGTTCTTC.

This clonotype appeared many times. The chain links TRBV20-1 to TRBJ2-7; D is uncertain. Trimming took off 5 bases at V and 3 bases at J, with 14 bases between the two ends. The germline V gene has CDR1 DFQATT and CDR2 SNEGSKA (reference sequence). This CDR3 has 13 residues. The CDR3 is CSAAKGRIYEQYF. In DNA form, the CDR3 reads TGCAGTGCTGCCAAAGGGCGGATCTACGAGCAGTACTTC.

This clonotype has ten or more counts. V usage is TRBV9 and J usage is TRBJ1-1; 9 bases agree with TRBD1. The trim removed 3 bases at V and 11 bases at J, leaving 5 bases unmatched. Germline V lookup: CDR1 SGDLS, CDR2 YYNGEE. This CDR3 spans 12 amino acids. The CDR3 DNA reads TGTGCCAGCAGCGCGGACAGGGGTGACGCTTTCTTT. It specifies CASSADRGDAFF.